The 30 T cell receptor beta chains below were found in one sample sequenced in a study of shared clonotypes between healthy human individuals. TCRdb's copy holds only in-frame clones and misses some; the assay was immunoSEQ multiplex PCR. The sample yields nearly 2 million clones, about 95% seen once. Naive-designated CD8 cells lacked CD45RO, were positively enriched for CCR7, and omitted terminally differentiated effector memory CD45RA+ cells. Sequenced: naive CD8+ T cells sorted from blood. The receptors originated from a man aged 18 to 29 in good health.

V usage is TRBV10-1 and J usage is TRBJ1-1; 12 nucleotides align to TRBD1. The V gene's germline CDR1 is WNHNN and CDR2 SYGVQD (reference sequence). With 8 bases clipped from V and 10 bases from J, the junction kept 11 bases outside the gene matches. CDR3 length: 14 residues. CDR3 in amino acids: CASGGQGAIWAAFF. The CDR3 DNA sequence: TGCGCCAGCGGGGGACAGGGGGCGATTTGGGCAGCTTTCTTT.

This clone was recorded only once. This chain joins TRBV18 and TRBJ2-7; the D call may be TRBD1 or TRBD2 (5 bases each). Germline V gives CDR1 KGHSH, CDR2 LQKENI. The CDR3 has 15 residues. V lost 2 bases and J lost 6, with 17 bases in between. The CDR3 DNA follows: TGTGCCAGCTCACCAGGGACCCCTCATGTAGGCGAGCAGTACTTC. Translation: CASSPGTPHVGEQYF. Looking up the rest from reference TRBV18 and TRBJ2-7 gives the full variable domain: NAGVMQNPRHLVRRRGQEARLRCSPMKGHSHVYWYRQLPEEGLKFMVYLQKENIIDESGMPKERFSAEFPKEGPSILRIQQVVRGDSAAYFCASSPGTPHVGEQYFGPGTRLTVT.

This clone occurred once. The V gene is TRBV25-1, the J gene TRBJ2-2; 8 nucleotides align to TRBD1. With V trimmed by 4 bases and J by 4 bases, 8 bases remained unmatched. The CDR3 runs to 16 residues. The germline gives CDR1 MGHDK, CDR2 SYGVNS. The CDR3, as DNA: TGTGCCAGCAGTGGATTACCGGGACAGGTCACCGGGGAGCTGTTTTTT. This codes for CASSGLPGQVTGELFF.

J is TRBJ2-4 and V is TRBV21-1; whether TRBD1, the table's D call, matches the DNA was not checked. TRBV21-1 counts as a pseudogene. This CDR3 has 16 amino acids. The CDR3 spells CASSKAGRGPRNIQYF. The CDR3 coding sequence is TGTGCCAGCAGCAAAGCCGGAAGGGGGCCCAGGAACATTCAGTACTTC.

The rearrangement uses TRBV30 and TRBJ1-1, with 8 bases fitting TRBD1. Looked up from germline, CDR1 is GTSNPN and CDR2 is SVGIG (reference sequence). The CDR3 extends over 14 amino acids. V lost 3 bases and J lost 4; bases outside the gene matches: 7. The CDR3 spells CAWSNGQGRTEAFF. The CDR3 DNA follows: TGTGCCTGGAGCAATGGACAGGGACGCACTGAAGCTTTCTTT.

The V and J genes are TRBV27 and TRBJ2-2; D uncertain. The CDR3 consists of 13 residues. Germline CDR1 and CDR2: MNHEY and SMNVEV (reference sequence). V lost 5 bases and J lost 10, with 14 bases in between. The CDR3 sequence: CASSPILGAELFF. In DNA form, the CDR3 reads TGTGCCAGCAGTCCAATTCTAGGTGCGGAGCTGTTTTTT.

The chain carries TRBV6-1 and TRBJ2-7; 7 positions match TRBD2. Germline CDR1 reads MNHNS; CDR2 reads SASEGT. The V gene end was trimmed by 4 bases and the J gene end by 2 bases; junction bases not matched to a gene: 2. This CDR3 spans 13 amino acids. CDR3 protein: CASSGRGAYEQYF. CDR3 bases: TGTGCCAGCAGTGGACGGGGGGCCTACGAGCAGTACTTC.

This chain joins TRBV27 and TRBJ2-3; the D gene is possibly TRBD1 (5 bases). V shed 3 bases and J shed 1 base, with 8 bases lying between them. Germline V gene sequence: CDR1 MNHEY, CDR2 SMNVEV (reference sequence). The CDR3 totals 14 residues. The CDR3 is CASSFETGTDTQYF. The DNA for the CDR3 is TGTGCCAGCAGTTTTGAGACAGGCACAGATACGCAGTATTTT.

CDR3: CASSIDAGRHEQYF. CDR3 DNA: TGTGCCAGTAGTATCGATGCAGGGAGGCACGAGCAGTACTTC. The chain links TRBV19 to TRBJ2-7; weak D call: TRBD2 (6 bases). The germline CDR1 and CDR2 sequences are LNHDA and SQIVND (reference sequence). CDR3 length equals 14 residues. V dropped 3 bases and J dropped 5 bases, with 14 bases sitting between them.

The gene calls are TRBV6-5 and TRBJ2-5, with D tentatively TRBD1 (5 bases). In germline, CDR1 is MNHEY, CDR2 SVGAGI. Deletions cut 10 bases from V and 3 bases from J, with 18 bases between. The CDR3 length is 14 residues. The CDR3 region has the DNA TGTGCCACCAGGACACAAATTGGGGAAGAGACCCAGTACTTC. It translates to CATRTQIGEETQYF.

This chain uses TRBV6-6 with TRBJ2-3; D call uncertain. The length of the CDR3 is 13 residues. The germline gives CDR1 MNHNY, CDR2 SVGAGI (reference sequence). Trimming removed 2 bases at V and 1 base at J, with 4 bases between. CDR3 region: CASSYGGTDTQYF. CDR3 DNA sequence: TGTGCCAGCAGTTACGGGGGCACAGATACGCAGTATTTT.

The chain uses TRBV10-1 and TRBJ2-1; TRBD2 matches at 10 bases. This CDR3 region has 17 residues. V shed 5 bases, J shed 1 base, and the junction held 8 bases outside the gene matches. Germline CDR1 WNHNN, CDR2 SYGVQD (reference sequence). The DNA for the CDR3 is TGCGCCAGCAGTACTTCCTCGGGACTAGCGTCCTACAATGAGCAGTTCTTC. It codes for CASSTSSGLASYNEQFF.

Comment on this clone: This sample also contains other DNA sequences that code for the same CDR3. The chain links TRBV4-1 to TRBJ2-1; tentative D call: TRBD1 (5 bases). From germline, CDR1 is MGHRA and CDR2 YSYEKL. The CDR3 covers 13 residues. Trimming left V 0 bases short and J 7 bases short, with 7 bases between. The CDR3 region has the DNA TGCGCCAGCAGCCAAGAAAGGGGTAATGAGCAGTTCTTC. Its translation: CASSQERGNEQFF.

This chain links TRBV29-1 with TRBJ2-7; 7 bases are a match to TRBD1. J lost 0 bases, V lost 6 bases, and 11 bases had no gene match. The CDR3 is 15 residues long. Germline values: CDR1 SQVTM, CDR2 ANQGSEA. The CDR3 region is CSVSRGTASSYEQYF. Here the CDR3 DNA reads TGCAGCGTGAGTAGAGGGACAGCTAGCTCCTACGAGCAGTACTTC.

V usage is TRBV11-2 and J usage is TRBJ2-3; 10 bases align to TRBD2. Per germline, CDR1 SGHAT and CDR2 FQNNGV. The CDR3 contains 18 residues. Unmatched junction bases numbered 12, after V lost 4 bases and J lost 2 bases. In nucleotides, the CDR3 is TGTGCCAGCAGCTCACCATTCGGGACTAGCGAAGTCACAGATACGCAGTATTTT. Translated, it gives CASSSPFGTSEVTDTQYF.

V gene TRBV5-1 combines with J gene TRBJ2-1; D is unclear. The CDR3 loop spans 13 amino acids. Germline lookup yields CDR1 SGHRS and CDR2 YFSETQ. V was pared by 4 bases and J by 2 bases, with 7 bases between. CDR3 in DNA: TGCGCCAGCAGCCTTCTAGCCTACAATGAGCAGTTCTTC. Amino acids: CASSLLAYNEQFF.

The chain links TRBV27 to TRBJ2-1; 10 bases are shared with TRBD2. Germline CDR1 MNHEY, CDR2 SMNVEV (reference sequence). Trimming at V came to 2 bases and at J to 4 bases, leaving 11 bases not matched to a gene. The CDR3 is 18 residues long. This CDR3 is CASSLNSPTSGVYNEQFF. CDR3 bases: TGTGCCAGCAGTTTAAACTCCCCTACTAGCGGGGTTTACAATGAGCAGTTCTTC.

The chain is built from TRBV7-9 and TRBJ2-7, with D possibly being TRBD1 (6 bases). There are 14 residues in the CDR3. Trimming shortened V by 5 bases and J by 3 bases, and 14 bases separated the two germline ends. Germline V lookup: CDR1 SEHNR, CDR2 FQNEAQ (reference sequence). DNA for the CDR3: TGTGCCAGCAGCGGATCACAGGGAAACTACGAGCAGTACTTC. Amino acids: CASSGSQGNYEQYF.

This rearrangement joins TRBV19 to TRBJ2-7, with D possibly matching TRBD1 (5 bases). Germline-derived CDR1 and CDR2 are LNHDA and SQIVND (reference sequence). This CDR3 has 15 residues. Between the trimmed V and J ends, which lost 5 bases and 6 bases, there was a span of 20 bases. The CDR3 DNA sequence: TGTGCCAGTAGTGCTGACAGCTACTCCACCTCCGAGCAGTACTTC. As protein: CASSADSYSTSEQYF.

V usage is TRBV27 and J usage is TRBJ1-5; D might be TRBD1 (5 bases). V was cut by 6 bases and J by 5 bases, with 23 bases left in between. CDR1 and CDR2 from the germline V gene are MNHEY and SMNVEV (reference sequence). CDR3 length equals 17 residues. DNA of the CDR3: TGTGCCAGCAGCTACCACTTTGCGGGGGAAGAAGATCAGCCCCAGCATTTT. This translates into CASSYHFAGEEDQPQHF.

This clone was recorded only once. V and J are TRBV19 and TRBJ1-1; TRBD1 is a possible D gene (5 bases). This CDR3 is built from 16 residues. With 6 bases removed from V and 7 bases from J, the gap between germline ends came to 24 bases. CDR1 and CDR2 from the germline V gene are LNHDA and SQIVND (reference sequence). In nucleotides, the CDR3 is TGTGCCAGTAGCGGATCACCTTGGGACCCGGCGAGTGAAGCTTTCTTT. This encodes CASSGSPWDPASEAFF.

This chain uses TRBV28 with TRBJ1-5, with D tentatively TRBD1 (6 bases). This CDR3 spans 15 amino acids. V lost 3 bases, J lost 2 bases, and 11 bases lay in between. From germline, CDR1 is MDHEN and CDR2 SYDVKM. The CDR3 spells CASSFYDRRNQPQHF. The CDR3 nucleotides are TGTGCCAGCAGTTTCTACGACAGGCGCAATCAGCCCCAGCATTTT.

This chain uses TRBV19 with TRBJ2-1; TRBD2 matches at 12 bases. The CDR3 is 16 residues long. The junction had 9 bases not matched to a gene; V was cut back by 5 bases and J by 7 bases. Germline CDR1 LNHDA, CDR2 SQIVND (reference sequence). CDR3 protein: CASSYLAGGIGNEQFF. In DNA, the CDR3 is TGTGCCAGTAGTTACCTAGCGGGAGGGATCGGGAATGAGCAGTTCTTC.

V and J are TRBV6-5 and TRBJ2-7, with unresolved D. CDR1 and CDR2 (germline): MNHEY, SVGAGI. Trimming removed 4 bases from V and 2 bases from J, with 12 bases in between. The CDR3 spans 14 residues. The CDR3 sequence: CASSWAEMPYEQYF. In DNA, the CDR3 is TGTGCCAGCAGTTGGGCGGAGATGCCCTACGAGCAGTACTTC.

The rearrangement links TRBV5-6 to TRBJ2-1, with 7 bases matching TRBD1. Germline assignment: CDR1 SGHDT and CDR2 YYEEEE. This CDR3 region has 13 residues. The V gene end was trimmed by 0 bases and the J gene end by 8 bases; junction bases not matched to a gene: 2. CDR3 sequence reads: CASSLAQGDEQFF. CDR3 in DNA: TGTGCCAGCAGCTTGGCCCAGGGGGATGAGCAGTTCTTC.

This clone was counted once. V and J are TRBV6-1 and TRBJ1-3; D remains ambiguous. The germline V gene encodes CDR1 MNHNS and CDR2 SASEGT. Trimming removed 0 bases from V and 4 bases from J, with 13 bases in between. This CDR3 comprises 16 residues. The CDR3 DNA is TGTGCCAGCAGTGAAGCGCTGGAGGGTTTGGGAAACACCATATATTTT. This encodes CASSEALEGLGNTIYF.

The V call is TRBV27, the J call TRBJ1-2, with TRBD1 as a possible D gene (6 bases). CDR1 MNHEY and CDR2 SMNVEV come from the germline V gene (reference sequence). The CDR3 runs to 15 residues. The V and J ends lost 6 bases and 6 bases respectively, with 20 bases between them. CDR3: CASRVLGATEDGYTF. The CDR3 DNA follows: TGTGCCAGCAGGGTTCTGGGGGCGACCGAAGATGGCTACACCTTC.

The V call is TRBV10-3, the J call TRBJ2-7, with 7 bases fitting TRBD1. The germline CDR1 and CDR2 sequences are ENHRY and SYGVKD. The ends lost 6 bases at V and 0 bases at J; junction bases unmatched: 8. This CDR3 contains 15 residues. DNA for the CDR3: TGTGCCATCAGCGGACAGGCCATGACCTCCTACGAGCAGTACTTC. Its translation is CAISGQAMTSYEQYF.

The V gene is TRBV11-2, the J gene TRBJ2-1, with TRBD1 identical over 7 bases. The CDR3 covers 16 residues. CDR1 SGHAT and CDR2 FQNNGV come from the germline V gene. The junction had 16 bases not matched to a gene; V was cut back by 5 bases and J by 9 bases. DNA of the CDR3: TGTGCCAGCAGCAGTACGACAGGGACCTATTACGGTGAGCAGTTCTTC. This sequence encodes CASSSTTGTYYGEQFF.

V gene TRBV5-5 combines with J gene TRBJ2-5, with 8 nucleotides matching TRBD2. The CDR3 is 17 residues long. V shed 0 bases and J 5 bases; nucleotides not matched to a gene: 12. CDR1 and CDR2 from the germline V gene are SGHKS and YYEKEE (reference sequence). The CDR3 loop is CASSLGWTSWEAETQYF. CDR3 coding DNA: TGTGCCAGCAGCTTGGGTTGGACTAGCTGGGAGGCGGAGACCCAGTACTTC. The full variable domain, rest sourced from reference TRBV5-5 and TRBJ2-5, is DAGVTQSPTHLIKTRGQQVTLRCSPISGHKSVSWYQQVLGQGPQFIFQYYEKEERGRGNFPDRFSARQFPNYSSELNVNALLLGDSALYLCASSLGWTSWEAETQYFGPGTRLLVL.